This T cell receptor (beta chain) is drawn from a study of T-cell memory formation after mild COVID-19. General study points: Clonal second-wave expansions that peaked on day 37 had unconfirmed SARS-CoV-2 specificity.

Each CDR3 protein gets one entry after TCRdb re-called the 5' RACE reads with MiXCR. The data hold 390,000 or so distinct CDR3 sequences, with 16% observed a single time. This clonotype was detected a few times. Its antigen is unknown. Germline CDR1 MDHEN, CDR2 SYDVKM. The CDR3 consists of 15 residues. The ends were cut back, 0 bases at V and 5 bases at J, with 13 bases in the middle. The receptor was isolated from a man aged 18 to 30 who had mild COVID-19 (a few samples of this study predate the infection). Cell type and time point are not known. The V call is TRBV28, the J call TRBJ2-5; tentative D call: TRBD2 (5 bases). Specimen: PBMCs or a T cell subset sorted from them (not recorded which). The CDR3 loop is CASSLWGSRFETQYF. Here the CDR3 DNA reads TGTGCCAGCAGTTTATGGGGGAGCCGATTCGAGACCCAGTACTTC.